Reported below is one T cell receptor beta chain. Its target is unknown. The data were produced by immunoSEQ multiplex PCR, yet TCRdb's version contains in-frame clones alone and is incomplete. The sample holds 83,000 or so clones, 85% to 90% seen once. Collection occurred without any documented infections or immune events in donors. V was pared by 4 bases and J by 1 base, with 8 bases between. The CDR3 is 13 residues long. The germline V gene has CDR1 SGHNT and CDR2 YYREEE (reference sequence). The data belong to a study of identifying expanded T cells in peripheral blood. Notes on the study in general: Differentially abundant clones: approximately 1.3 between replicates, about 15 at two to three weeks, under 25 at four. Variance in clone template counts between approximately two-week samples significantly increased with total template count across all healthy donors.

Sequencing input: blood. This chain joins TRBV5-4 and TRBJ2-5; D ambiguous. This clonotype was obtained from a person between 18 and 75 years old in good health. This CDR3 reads CASSIEVQETQYF. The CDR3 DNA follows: TGTGCCAGCAGCATCGAGGTCCAAGAGACCCAGTACTTC.